The clone carrying this T cell receptor (beta chain) was counted ten times or more. Its antigen is unidentified. It was by quantitative 5'-RACE with molecular barcodes that TCR beta libraries were made. MiXCR was run by TCRdb on the 5' RACE reads, yielding one entry per CDR3 protein. This table holds more than 150,000 distinct CDR3 sequences, roughly 12% found once. The CDR3 spans 15 residues. In germline, CDR1 is SQVTM, CDR2 ANQGSEA. The V end was cut by 4 bases, the J end by 0 bases, with 12 bases between. This entry comes from a study of CD8 T cells in ankylosing spondylitis. Broader study findings: Past studies reported some motif variants in reactive arthritis synovial fluid and blood. Several highly homologous variants formed a TCR beta motif that appeared characteristic of ankylosing spondylitis blood. The clones that were linked to disease were reported to be significantly enriched in matched synovial fluid samples from ankylosing spondylitis patients.

The source material was blood, either unsorted or a sorted T cell fraction (not recorded which). The clonotype comes from a male donor with ankylosing spondylitis or in good health (not recorded which). The chain couples TRBV29-1 to TRBJ2-2; D not resolved. The DNA for the CDR3 is TGCAGCGTTGCGAAGACAATCGCGAACACCGGGGAGCTGTTTTTT. This translates into CSVAKTIANTGELFF.